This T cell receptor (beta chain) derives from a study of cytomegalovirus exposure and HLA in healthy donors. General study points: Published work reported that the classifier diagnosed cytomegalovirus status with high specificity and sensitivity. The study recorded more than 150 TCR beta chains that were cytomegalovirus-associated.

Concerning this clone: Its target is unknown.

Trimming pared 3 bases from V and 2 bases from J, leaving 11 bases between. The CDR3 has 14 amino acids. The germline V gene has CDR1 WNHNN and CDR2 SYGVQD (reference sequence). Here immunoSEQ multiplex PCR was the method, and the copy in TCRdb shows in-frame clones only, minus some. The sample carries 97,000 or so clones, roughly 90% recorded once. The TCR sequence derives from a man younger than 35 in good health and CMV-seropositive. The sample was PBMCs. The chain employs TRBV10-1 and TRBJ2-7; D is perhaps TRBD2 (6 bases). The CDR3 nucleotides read TGCGCCAGCAGTGAACGCCGGGGGACCTACGAGCAGTACTTC. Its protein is CASSERRGTYEQYF.